The rows below give T cell receptor beta chains drawn from one sample of a study of cytomegalovirus exposure and HLA in healthy donors. Assay used: immunoSEQ multiplex PCR; TCRdb lists only in-frame clones, some missing. There are approximately 190,000 clones in the sample; roughly 80% occur only once, and 5.5% to 7.5% lies in the top ten. Sequenced material: PBMCs. All receptors derive from a woman in her forties or fifties in good health and CMV-seropositive. The CDR3 runs from the conserved cysteine through the conserved F or W. A D gene is named only where the DNA matches it firmly. Clone size is given for some rows only: seen once, a few or many times, or a class if the clone is expanded.

d_call	v_call	clone_size	j_call	cdr3_aa	cdr3_nt
.	TRBV7-9	.	TRBJ2-3	CASSSGDTSFSSTDTQYF	TGTGCCAGCAGCTCCGGGGACACTTCCTTTTCTAGCACAGATACGCAGTATTTT
TRBD1	TRBV6-5	.	TRBJ2-2	CASSYSGTGDTGELFF	TGTGCCAGCAGTTACTCGGGGACAGGGGACACCGGGGAGCTGTTTTTT
TRBD1	TRBV19	.	TRBJ1-5	CASSIVQGSYSNQPQHF	TGTGCCAGTAGTATTGTACAGGGGTCCTATAGCAATCAGCCCCAGCATTTT
TRBD1	TRBV5-6	few	TRBJ1-6	CASSSDTGGDSPLHF	TGTGCCAGCAGCTCCGATACAGGGGGCGATTCACCCCTCCACTTT
.	TRBV11-2	.	TRBJ2-5	CASGLGGAWETQYF	TGTGCCAGCGGACTTGGGGGGGCGTGGGAGACCCAGTACTTC
TRBD1	TRBV9	.	TRBJ1-1	CASSVYRGQLNTEAFF	TGTGCCAGCAGCGTCTACAGGGGGCAGCTGAACACTGAAGCTTTCTTT
TRBD2	TRBV6-5	.	TRBJ2-7	CASSDSAGGYEQYF	TGTGCCAGCAGTGACTCAGCGGGAGGCTACGAGCAGTACTTC
.	TRBV10-3	.	TRBJ1-2	CAISGHRESYGYTF	TGTGCCATCAGTGGCCACAGGGAGTCCTATGGCTACACCTTC
.	TRBV25-1	once	TRBJ2-5	CASSGIAVGGTQYF	TGTGCCAGCAGTGGGATAGCGGTGGGGGGGACCCAGTACTTC
TRBD2	TRBV5-1	.	TRBJ2-1	CASSLVSSGYNEQFF	TGCGCCAGCAGCTTGGTGTCTAGCGGGTACAATGAGCAGTTCTTC
TRBD1	TRBV4-1	.	TRBJ1-2	CASSPATGYGGYTF	TGCGCCAGCAGCCCGGCGACAGGGTATGGGGGCTACACCTTC
.	TRBV5-1	.	TRBJ2-6	CASSVGQTSGANVLTF	TGCGCCAGCAGCGTGGGACAAACCTCTGGGGCCAACGTCCTGACTTTC
.	TRBV10-3	once	TRBJ1-1	CAISGQGSMNTEAFF	TGTGCCATCAGTGGTCAGGGTTCCATGAACACTGAAGCTTTCTTT
.	TRBV9	.	TRBJ1-1	CASSERDTNTEAFF	TGTGCCAGCAGCGAAAGGGACACGAACACTGAAGCTTTCTTT
TRBD1	TRBV5-5	.	TRBJ1-6	CASSMTGGVSPLHF	TGTGCCAGCAGCATGACAGGGGGAGTTTCACCCCTCCACTTT
TRBD2	TRBV5-1	.	TRBJ2-3	CASSFSGTSTDTQYF	TGCGCCAGCAGCTTTAGCGGGACTAGCACAGATACGCAGTATTTT
TRBD1	TRBV4-1	.	TRBJ1-5	CASSQTGGDGYNQPQHF	TGCGCCAGCAGCCAAACAGGGGGGGACGGGTACAATCAGCCCCAGCATTTT
TRBD1	TRBV11-2	few	TRBJ1-4	CASSLVGTGFEKLFF	TGTGCCAGCAGCTTAGTAGGGACAGGGTTTGAAAAACTGTTTTTT
TRBD1	TRBV27	few	TRBJ1-5	CASSPGDRSNQPQHF	TGTGCCAGCAGTCCGGGGGACAGGAGCAATCAGCCCCAGCATTTT
.	TRBV25-1	.	TRBJ2-7	CASSEFGSAYEQYF	TGTGCCAGCAGTGAATTTGGGAGCGCCTACGAGCAGTACTTC
.	TRBV11-2	.	TRBJ1-5	CASSLDGGGQQPQHF	TGTGCCAGCAGCTTAGACGGGGGGGGGCAACAGCCCCAGCATTTT
TRBD2	TRBV7-3	.	TRBJ2-1	CASSLRGTSGSEQFF	TGTGCCAGCAGCTTACGGGGGACTAGCGGGAGTGAGCAGTTCTTC
TRBD1	TRBV5-6	.	TRBJ1-4	CASSLSRGTGFEKLFF	TGTGCCAGCAGCTTGAGCCGGGGGACAGGATTTGAAAAACTGTTTTTT
TRBD1	TRBV30	.	TRBJ1-2	CAWSETGGAQGYTF	TGTGCCTGGAGTGAGACAGGGGGCGCGCAGGGCTACACCTTC
TRBD2	TRBV11-3	.	TRBJ2-3	CASSSMEISGSRRGDTQYF	TGTGCCAGCAGCTCAATGGAAATTAGCGGGAGCCGTCGGGGAGATACGCAGTATTTT
.	TRBV6-5	.	TRBJ2-7	CASSYSPGAYEQYF	TGTGCCAGCAGTTACTCGCCCGGGGCCTACGAGCAGTACTTC
.	TRBV6-5	once	TRBJ2-6	CASSYRGYGANVLTF	TGTGCCAGCAGTTACCGGGGGTACGGGGCCAACGTCCTGACTTTC
.	TRBV5-1	.	TRBJ2-7	CASSWEDRYYEQYF	TGCGCCAGCAGCTGGGAGGACAGGTACTACGAGCAGTACTTC
TRBD2	TRBV6-6	.	TRBJ2-1	CASRPGLADNNEQFF	TGTGCCAGCAGACCGGGACTAGCGGATAACAATGAGCAGTTCTTC
TRBD2	TRBV27	once	TRBJ2-3	CASSLGGFSTDTQYF	TGTGCCAGCAGTTTGGGGGGGTTCAGCACAGATACGCAGTATTTT
TRBD2	TRBV9	few	TRBJ2-1	CASSASGGAYEQFF	TGTGCCAGCAGCGCCTCCGGGGGGGCCTATGAGCAGTTCTTC
.	TRBV19	.	TRBJ2-1	CASSIRRSTNEQFF	TGTGCCAGTAGTATAAGGCGGAGTACGAATGAGCAGTTCTTC
.	TRBV10-3	.	TRBJ2-3	CAISSSGSTDTQYF	TGTGCCATCAGCTCGAGCGGGAGCACAGATACGCAGTATTTT
.	TRBV7-8	few	TRBJ1-2	CASSPRSGPGWDGYTF	TGTGCCAGCAGCCCCCGGAGTGGGCCAGGGTGGGATGGCTACACCTTC
TRBD1	TRBV12-5	.	TRBJ2-3	CASGWGQGAVVDTQYF	TGTGCTAGTGGTTGGGGACAGGGGGCTGTGGTAGATACGCAGTATTTT
.	TRBV11-1	.	TRBJ2-3	CASSLQGSSTDTQYF	TGTGCCAGCAGCCTCCAGGGGTCTAGCACAGATACGCAGTATTTT
TRBD2	TRBV11-2	few	TRBJ2-7	CASSSSGGLYEQYF	TGTGCCAGCAGCTCTAGCGGGGGGCTTTACGAGCAGTACTTC